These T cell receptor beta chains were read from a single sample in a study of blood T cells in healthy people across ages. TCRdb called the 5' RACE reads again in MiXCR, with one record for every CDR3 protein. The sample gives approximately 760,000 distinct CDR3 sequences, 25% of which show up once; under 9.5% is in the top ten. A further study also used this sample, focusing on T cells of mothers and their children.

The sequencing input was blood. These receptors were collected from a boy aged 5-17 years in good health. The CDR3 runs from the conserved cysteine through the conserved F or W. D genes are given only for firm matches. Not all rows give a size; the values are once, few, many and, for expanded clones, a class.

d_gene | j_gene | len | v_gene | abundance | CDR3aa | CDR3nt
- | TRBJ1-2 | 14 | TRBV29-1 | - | CSVEDLGDNYGYTF | TGCAGCGTTGAAGATCTCGGGGATAACTATGGCTACACCTTC
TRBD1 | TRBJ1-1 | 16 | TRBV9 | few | CASSVGTGYENTEAFF | TGTGCCAGCAGCGTTGGGACAGGGTATGAGAACACTGAAGCTTTCTTT
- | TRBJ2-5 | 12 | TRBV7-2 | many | CASSFSRETQYF | TGTGCCAGCAGTTTTAGCCGGGAGACCCAGTACTTC
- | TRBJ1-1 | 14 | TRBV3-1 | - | CASSQETSNTEAFF | TGTGCCAGCAGCCAGGAAACATCGAACACTGAAGCTTTCTTT
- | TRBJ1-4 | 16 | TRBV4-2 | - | CASSQDGGRQNEKLFF | TGTGCCAGCAGCCAAGATGGGGGCAGGCAGAATGAAAAACTGTTTTTT
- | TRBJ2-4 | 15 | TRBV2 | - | CASSEDLLAKNIQYF | TGTGCCAGCAGTGAAGACTTATTAGCCAAAAACATTCAGTACTTC
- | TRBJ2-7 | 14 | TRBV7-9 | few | CASSFSGQFHEQYF | TGTGCCAGCAGCTTTAGCGGACAGTTCCACGAGCAGTACTTC
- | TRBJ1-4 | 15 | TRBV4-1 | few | CASSPASSRGGELFF | TGCGCCAGCAGCCCCGCATCCTCCCGGGGAGGGGAACTGTTTTTT
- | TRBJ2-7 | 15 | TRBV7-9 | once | CASSLDIQGPGEQYF | TGTGCCAGCAGCTTAGACATTCAAGGCCCCGGCGAGCAGTACTTC
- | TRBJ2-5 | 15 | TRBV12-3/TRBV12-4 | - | CASSSHQGRGETQYF | TGTGCCAGCAGTTCCCACCAGGGAAGAGGCGAGACCCAGTACTTC
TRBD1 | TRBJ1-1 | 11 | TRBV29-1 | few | CSVEGDRGAFF | TGCAGCGTTGAGGGAGACAGGGGAGCTTTCTTT
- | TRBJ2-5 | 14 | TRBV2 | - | CASSEGGRQETQYF | TGTGCCAGCAGTGAGGGGGGGCGCCAAGAGACCCAGTACTTC
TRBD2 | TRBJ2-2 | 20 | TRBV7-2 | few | CASSLANRGSGTINTGELFF | TGTGCCAGCAGCTTAGCGAATCGTGGTAGCGGGACTATAAACACCGGGGAGCTGTTTTTT
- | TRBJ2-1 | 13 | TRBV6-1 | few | CASSEVRPHEQFF | TGTGCCAGCAGTGAAGTTAGACCTCATGAGCAGTTCTTC
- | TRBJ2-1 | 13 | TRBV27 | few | CASSGVANNEQFF | TGTGCCAGCAGTGGCGTCGCGAACAATGAGCAGTTCTTC
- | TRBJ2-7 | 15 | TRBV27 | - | CASSLRGFGFYEQYF | TGTGCCAGCAGTTTACGGGGCTTTGGGTTCTACGAGCAGTACTTC
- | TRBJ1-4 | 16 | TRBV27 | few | CASRLNSGPTNEKLFF | TGTGCCAGCAGGCTCAATTCAGGCCCAACTAATGAAAAACTGTTTTTT
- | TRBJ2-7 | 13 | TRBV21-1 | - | CTSSPGTIYEQYF | TGTACCAGCTCCCCCGGGACTATCTACGAGCAGTACTTC
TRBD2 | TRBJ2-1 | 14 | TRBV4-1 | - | CASSASGSYNEQFF | TGCGCCAGCAGCGCTAGCGGGAGCTACAATGAGCAGTTCTTC
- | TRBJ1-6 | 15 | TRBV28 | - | CASSSSQRGYSPLHF | TGTGCCAGCAGTTCGTCCCAGCGCGGTTATTCACCCCTCCACTTT
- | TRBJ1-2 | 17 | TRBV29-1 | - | CSVEDVLRRPDAAGYTF | TGCAGCGTCGAAGATGTTCTTAGGCGGCCAGACGCGGCTGGCTACACCTTC
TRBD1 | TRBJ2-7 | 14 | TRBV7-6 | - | CASSAGTGVHEQYF | TGTGCCAGCAGCGCCGGGACAGGGGTGCACGAGCAGTACTTC
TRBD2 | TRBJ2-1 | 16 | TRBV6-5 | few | CASSYSRLAERNEQFF | TGTGCCAGCAGTTACTCGCGACTAGCGGAACGCAATGAGCAGTTCTTC
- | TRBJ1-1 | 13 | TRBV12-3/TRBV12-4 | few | CASSSYRNTEAFF | TGTGCCAGCAGCTCATATAGGAACACTGAAGCTTTCTTT
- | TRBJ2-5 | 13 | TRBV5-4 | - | CASSFEYVETQYF | TGTGCCAGCAGCTTCGAGTATGTGGAGACCCAGTACTTC